This TCR beta chain came from a study of shared clonotypes between healthy human individuals. Study findings and constraints: Genetic and exposure-history diversity was limited by the few donors. Read depth was anticipated to influence clonotype sharing among donors.

With 1 base clipped from V and 5 bases from J, the junction kept 4 bases outside the gene matches. Germline assignment: CDR1 SQVTM and CDR2 ANQGSEA. The CDR3 has 15 amino acids. The data were produced by immunoSEQ multiplex PCR, yet TCRdb's version contains in-frame clones alone and is incomplete. The table shows about 480,000 clones, with 60% to 80% occurring only once. Comment on this clone: Its target is unknown.

The sequenced sample was PBMCs. The clonotype comes from a woman aged 40-49 years in good health. Some clones in this sample may be carry-over from other donors' samples. The J gene is TRBJ2-2, the V gene TRBV29-1; 10 nucleotides match TRBD2. This CDR3 is CSVEVGLALTGELFF. The CDR3 coding sequence is TGCAGCGTTGAAGTGGGACTAGCGCTTACCGGGGAGCTGTTTTTT.